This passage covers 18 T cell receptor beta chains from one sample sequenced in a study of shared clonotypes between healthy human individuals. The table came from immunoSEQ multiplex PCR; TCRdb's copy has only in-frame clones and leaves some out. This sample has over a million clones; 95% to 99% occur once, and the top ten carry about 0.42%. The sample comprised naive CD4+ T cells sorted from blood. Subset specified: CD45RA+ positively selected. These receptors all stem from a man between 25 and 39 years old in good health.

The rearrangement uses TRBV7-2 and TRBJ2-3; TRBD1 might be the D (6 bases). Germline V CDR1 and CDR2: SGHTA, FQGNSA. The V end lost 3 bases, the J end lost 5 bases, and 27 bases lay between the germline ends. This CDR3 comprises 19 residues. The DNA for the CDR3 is TGTGCCAGCAGCTTGTCTTCAGGGGTCAGCGGCCGGAAGGTAGATACGCAGTATTTT. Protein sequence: CASSLSSGVSGRKVDTQYF.

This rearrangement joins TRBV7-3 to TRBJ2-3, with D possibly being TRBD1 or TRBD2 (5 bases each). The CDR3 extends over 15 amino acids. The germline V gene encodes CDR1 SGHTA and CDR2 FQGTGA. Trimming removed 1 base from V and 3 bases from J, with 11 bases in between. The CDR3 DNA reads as TGTGCCAGCAGCTTAAGGGAGTCAGGGACAGATACGCAGTATTTT. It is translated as CASSLRESGTDTQYF.

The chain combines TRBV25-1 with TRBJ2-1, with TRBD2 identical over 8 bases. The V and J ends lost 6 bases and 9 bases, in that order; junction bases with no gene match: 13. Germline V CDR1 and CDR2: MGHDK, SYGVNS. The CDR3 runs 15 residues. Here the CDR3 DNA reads TGTGCCAGCAGGGGGGTTTTGGGGCGGGAGGTTGAGCAGTTCTTC. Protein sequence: CASRGVLGREVEQFF.

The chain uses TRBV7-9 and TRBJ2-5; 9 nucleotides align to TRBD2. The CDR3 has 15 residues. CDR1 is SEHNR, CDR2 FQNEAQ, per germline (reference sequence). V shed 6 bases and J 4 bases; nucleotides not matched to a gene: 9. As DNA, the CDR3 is TGTGCCAGCAGATCTGGGCGGGGGGGAGCAGAGACCCAGTACTTC. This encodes CASRSGRGGAETQYF.

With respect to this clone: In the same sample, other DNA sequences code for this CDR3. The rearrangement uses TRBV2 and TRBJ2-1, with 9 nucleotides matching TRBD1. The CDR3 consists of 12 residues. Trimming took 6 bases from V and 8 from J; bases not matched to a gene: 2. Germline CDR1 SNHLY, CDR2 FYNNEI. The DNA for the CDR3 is TGTGCCAGCAGGGACAGGGGAGATGAGCAGTTCTTC. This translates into CASRDRGDEQFF.

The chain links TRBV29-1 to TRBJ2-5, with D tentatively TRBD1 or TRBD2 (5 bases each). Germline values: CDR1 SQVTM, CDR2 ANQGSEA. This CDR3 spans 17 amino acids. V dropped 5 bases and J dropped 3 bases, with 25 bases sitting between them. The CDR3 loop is CSVRAWGRGWTEETQYF. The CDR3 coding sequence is TGCAGCGTTCGAGCCTGGGGACGAGGGTGGACGGAAGAGACCCAGTACTTC.

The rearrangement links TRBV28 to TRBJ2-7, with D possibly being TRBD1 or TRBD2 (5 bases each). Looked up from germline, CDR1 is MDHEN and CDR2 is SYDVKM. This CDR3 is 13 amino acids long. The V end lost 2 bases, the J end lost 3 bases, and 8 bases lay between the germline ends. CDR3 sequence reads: CASSLPRGYEQYF. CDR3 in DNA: TGTGCCAGCAGTTTACCGAGGGGCTACGAGCAGTACTTC.

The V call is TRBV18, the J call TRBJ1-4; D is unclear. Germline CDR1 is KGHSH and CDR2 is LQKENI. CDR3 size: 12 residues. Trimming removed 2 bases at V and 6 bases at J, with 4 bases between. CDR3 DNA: TGTGCCAGCTCACCAGAACATGAAAAACTGTTTTTT. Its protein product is CASSPEHEKLFF. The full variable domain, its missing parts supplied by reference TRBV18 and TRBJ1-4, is NAGVMQNPRHLVRRRGQEARLRCSPMKGHSHVYWYRQLPEEGLKFMVYLQKENIIDESGMPKERFSAEFPKEGPSILRIQQVVRGDSAAYFCASSPEHEKLFFGSGTQLSVL.

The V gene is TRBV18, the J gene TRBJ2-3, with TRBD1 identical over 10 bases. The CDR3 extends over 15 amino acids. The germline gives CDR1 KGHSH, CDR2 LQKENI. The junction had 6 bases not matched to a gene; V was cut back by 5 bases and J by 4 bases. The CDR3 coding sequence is TGTGCCAGCTCAGATGACAGGGGGCGCCCAGATACGCAGTATTTT. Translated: CASSDDRGRPDTQYF.

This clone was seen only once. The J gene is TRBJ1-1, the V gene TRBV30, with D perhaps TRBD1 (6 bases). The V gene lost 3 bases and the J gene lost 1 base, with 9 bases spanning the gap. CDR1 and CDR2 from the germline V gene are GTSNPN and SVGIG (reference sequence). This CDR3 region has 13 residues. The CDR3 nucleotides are TGTGCCTGGAGGGGCAGGGGGAACACTGAAGCTTTCTTT. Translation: CAWRGRGNTEAFF.

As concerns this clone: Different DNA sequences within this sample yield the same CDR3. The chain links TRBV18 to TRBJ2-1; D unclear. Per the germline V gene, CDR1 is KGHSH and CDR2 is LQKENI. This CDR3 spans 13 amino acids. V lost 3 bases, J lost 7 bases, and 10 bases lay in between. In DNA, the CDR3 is TGTGCCAGCTCACCCCCGAGTCGAAATGAGCAGTTCTTC. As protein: CASSPPSRNEQFF.

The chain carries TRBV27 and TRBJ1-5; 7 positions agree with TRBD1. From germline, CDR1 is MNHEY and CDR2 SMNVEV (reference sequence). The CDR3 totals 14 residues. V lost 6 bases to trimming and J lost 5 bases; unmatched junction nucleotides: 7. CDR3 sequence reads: CASRAQGRYQPQHF. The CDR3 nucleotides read TGTGCCAGCAGGGCACAGGGGAGGTATCAGCCCCAGCATTTT.

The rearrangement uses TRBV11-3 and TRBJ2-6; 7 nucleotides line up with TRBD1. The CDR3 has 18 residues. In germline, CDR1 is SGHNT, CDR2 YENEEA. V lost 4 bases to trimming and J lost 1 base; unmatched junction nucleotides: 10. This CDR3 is CASSSDRVTSSGANVLTF. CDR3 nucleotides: TGTGCCAGCAGCTCCGACAGGGTCACAAGTTCTGGGGCCAACGTCCTGACTTTC. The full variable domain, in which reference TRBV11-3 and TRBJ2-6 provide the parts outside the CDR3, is EAGVVQSPRYKIIEKKQPVAFWCNPISGHNTLYWYLQNLGQGPELLIRYENEEAVDDSQLPKDRFSAERLKGVDSTLKIQPAELGDSAVYLCASSSDRVTSSGANVLTFGAGSRLTVL.

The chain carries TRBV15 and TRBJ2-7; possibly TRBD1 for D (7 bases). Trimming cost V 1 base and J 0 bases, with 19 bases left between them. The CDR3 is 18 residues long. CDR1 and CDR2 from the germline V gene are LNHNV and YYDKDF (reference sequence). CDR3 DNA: TGTGCCACCAGCAGAGGCCAAAAAGGACAGGACTACTCCTACGAGCAGTACTTC. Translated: CATSRGQKGQDYSYEQYF.

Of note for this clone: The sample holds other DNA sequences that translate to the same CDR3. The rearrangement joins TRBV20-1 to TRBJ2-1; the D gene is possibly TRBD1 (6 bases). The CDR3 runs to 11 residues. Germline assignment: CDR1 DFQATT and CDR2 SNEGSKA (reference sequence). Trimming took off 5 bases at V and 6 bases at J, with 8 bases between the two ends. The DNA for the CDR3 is TGCAGTGCTCCGGACAGCAATGAGCAGTTCTTC. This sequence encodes CSAPDSNEQFF.

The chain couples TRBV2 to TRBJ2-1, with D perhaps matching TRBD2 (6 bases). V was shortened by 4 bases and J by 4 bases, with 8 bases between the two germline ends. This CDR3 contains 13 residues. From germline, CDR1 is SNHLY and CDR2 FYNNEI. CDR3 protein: CASSGLAYNEQFF. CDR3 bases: TGTGCCAGCAGTGGGCTAGCGTACAATGAGCAGTTCTTC.

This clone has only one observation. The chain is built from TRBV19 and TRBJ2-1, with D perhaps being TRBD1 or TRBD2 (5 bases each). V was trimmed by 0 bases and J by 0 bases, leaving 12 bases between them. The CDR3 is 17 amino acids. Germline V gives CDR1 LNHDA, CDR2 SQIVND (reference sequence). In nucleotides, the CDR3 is TGTGCCAGTAGTATAGATTTTGGGGGATTCTCCTACAATGAGCAGTTCTTC. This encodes CASSIDFGGFSYNEQFF.

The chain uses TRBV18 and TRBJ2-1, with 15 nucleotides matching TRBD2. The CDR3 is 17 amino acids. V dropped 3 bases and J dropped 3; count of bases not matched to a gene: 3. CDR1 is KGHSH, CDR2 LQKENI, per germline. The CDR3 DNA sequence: TGTGCCAGCTCACCGAAGGGACTAGCGGGAGGCTACAATGAGCAGTTCTTC. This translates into CASSPKGLAGGYNEQFF.